This T cell receptor beta chain derives from a study of blood T cell repertoires in COVID-19. The ends lost 5 bases at V and 1 base at J; junction bases unmatched: 7. Germline lookup yields CDR1 SGHRS and CDR2 YFSETQ. This CDR3 is 15 amino acids long. Recovery among Cohort 3 donors was established by two negative PCRs, clearance, or symptom resolution. Produced via immunoSEQ multiplex PCR; TCRdb's table is partial and in-frame only. The sample has around 140,000 clones; 87% are singletons. This chain links TRBV5-1 with TRBJ2-3, with TRBD2 identical over 7 bases. The receptor was isolated from a man in his sixties who had recovered from COVID-19. Material: PBMCs or T cells enriched from blood (not recorded which). The CDR3 bases are TGCGCCAGCAGTTTAGCGGGCCACGGCACAGATACGCAGTATTTT. Translation gives CASSLAGHGTDTQYF.